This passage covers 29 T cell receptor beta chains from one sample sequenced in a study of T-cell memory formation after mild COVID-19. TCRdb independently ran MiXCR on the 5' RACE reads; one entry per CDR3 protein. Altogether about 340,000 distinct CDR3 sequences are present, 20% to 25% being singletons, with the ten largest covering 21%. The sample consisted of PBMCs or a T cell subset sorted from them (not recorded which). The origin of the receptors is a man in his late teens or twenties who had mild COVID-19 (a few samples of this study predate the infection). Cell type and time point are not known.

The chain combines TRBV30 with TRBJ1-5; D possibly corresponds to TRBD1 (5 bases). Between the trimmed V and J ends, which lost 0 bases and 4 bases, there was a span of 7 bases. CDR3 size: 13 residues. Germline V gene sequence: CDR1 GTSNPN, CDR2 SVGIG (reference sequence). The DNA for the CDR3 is TGTGCCTGGAGTGTAAACAGGAATCAGCCCCAGCATTTT. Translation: CAWSVNRNQPQHF. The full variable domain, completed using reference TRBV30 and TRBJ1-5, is SQTIHQWPATLVQPVGSPLSLECTVEGTSNPNLYWYRQAAGRGLQLLFYSVGIGQISSEVPQNLSASRPQDRQFILSSKKLLLSDSGFYLCAWSVNRNQPQHFGDGTRLSIL.

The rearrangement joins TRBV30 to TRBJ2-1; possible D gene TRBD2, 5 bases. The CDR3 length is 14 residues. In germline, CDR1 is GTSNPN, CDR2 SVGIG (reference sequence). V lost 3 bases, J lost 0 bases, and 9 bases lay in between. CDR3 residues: CAWREEPSYNEQFF. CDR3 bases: TGTGCCTGGAGGGAGGAGCCCTCCTACAATGAGCAGTTCTTC.

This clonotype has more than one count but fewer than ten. The CDR3 here is CASSQRATGRTDTQYF. The CDR3 DNA reads TGCGCCAGCAGCCAAAGGGCGACAGGACGCACAGATACGCAGTATTTT. This chain connects TRBV4-1 to TRBJ2-3, with a possible D match to TRBD1 (6 bases). The ends were cut back, 2 bases at V and 1 base at J, with 13 bases in the middle. This CDR3 spans 16 amino acids. The germline V gene has CDR1 MGHRA and CDR2 YSYEKL.

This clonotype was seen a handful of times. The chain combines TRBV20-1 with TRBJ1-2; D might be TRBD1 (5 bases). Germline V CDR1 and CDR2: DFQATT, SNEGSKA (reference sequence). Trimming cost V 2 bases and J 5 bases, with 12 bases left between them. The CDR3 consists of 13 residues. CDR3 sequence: CSARWAGLYGYTF. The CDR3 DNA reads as TGCAGTGCTAGATGGGCAGGGTTATATGGCTACACCTTC.

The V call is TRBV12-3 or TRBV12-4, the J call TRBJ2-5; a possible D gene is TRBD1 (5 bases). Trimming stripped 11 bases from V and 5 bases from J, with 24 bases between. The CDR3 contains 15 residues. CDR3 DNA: TGTGCCTCTACCCCGGCGGCAGGGATAGGTGAGACCCAGTACTTC. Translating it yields CASTPAAGIGETQYF.

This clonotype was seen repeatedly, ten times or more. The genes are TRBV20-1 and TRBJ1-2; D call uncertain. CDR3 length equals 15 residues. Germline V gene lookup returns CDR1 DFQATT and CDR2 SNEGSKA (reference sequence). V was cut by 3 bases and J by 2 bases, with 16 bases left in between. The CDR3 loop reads CSASLHPSANYGYTF. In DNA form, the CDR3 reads TGCAGTGCTAGTTTACACCCCAGCGCCAACTATGGCTACACCTTC.

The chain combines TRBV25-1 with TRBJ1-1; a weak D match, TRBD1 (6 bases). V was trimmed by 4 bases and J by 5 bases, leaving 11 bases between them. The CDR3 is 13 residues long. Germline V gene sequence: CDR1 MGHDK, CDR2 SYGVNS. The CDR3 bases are TGTGCCAGCAGTGGGTTGCAGGGGACTGAAGCTTTCTTT. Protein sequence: CASSGLQGTEAFF.

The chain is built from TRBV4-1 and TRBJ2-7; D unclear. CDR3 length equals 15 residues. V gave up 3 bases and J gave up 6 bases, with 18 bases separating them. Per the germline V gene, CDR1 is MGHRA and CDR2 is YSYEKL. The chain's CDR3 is CASSQPARRMGEQYF. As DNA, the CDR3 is TGCGCCAGCAGCCAGCCCGCACGGAGAATGGGCGAGCAGTACTTC.

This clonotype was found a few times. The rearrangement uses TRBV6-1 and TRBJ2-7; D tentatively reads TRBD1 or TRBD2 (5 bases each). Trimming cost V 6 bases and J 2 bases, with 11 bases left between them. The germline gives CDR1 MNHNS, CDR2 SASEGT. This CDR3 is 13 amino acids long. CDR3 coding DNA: TGTGCCAGCAGAAAGAGGGGCCCCTACGAGCAGTACTTC. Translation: CASRKRGPYEQYF.

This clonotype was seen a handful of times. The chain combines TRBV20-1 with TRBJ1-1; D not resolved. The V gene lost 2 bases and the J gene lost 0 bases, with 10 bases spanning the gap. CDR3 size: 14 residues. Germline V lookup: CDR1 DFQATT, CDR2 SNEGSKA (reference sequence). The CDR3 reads CSARSEHLNTEAFF. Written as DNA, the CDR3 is TGCAGTGCTAGATCTGAACACCTGAACACTGAAGCTTTCTTT.

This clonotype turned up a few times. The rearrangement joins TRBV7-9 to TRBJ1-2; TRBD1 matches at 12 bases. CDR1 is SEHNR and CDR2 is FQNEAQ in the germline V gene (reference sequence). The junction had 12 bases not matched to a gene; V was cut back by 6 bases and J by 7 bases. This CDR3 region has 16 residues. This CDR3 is CASSQPGQGAGGGYTF. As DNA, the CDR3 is TGTGCCAGCAGTCAACCGGGACAGGGGGCAGGAGGTGGCTACACCTTC.

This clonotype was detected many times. The CDR3 bases are TGTGCCATCAGTGAGTCGAGAACAACCCCCTACGAGCAGTACTTC. It codes for CAISESRTTPYEQYF. The V gene is TRBV10-3, the J gene TRBJ2-7; D is unclear. Germline V gene data show CDR1 as ENHRY and CDR2 as SYGVKD. The CDR3 is 15 amino acids. Trimming took off 0 bases at V and 2 bases at J, with 11 bases between the two ends.

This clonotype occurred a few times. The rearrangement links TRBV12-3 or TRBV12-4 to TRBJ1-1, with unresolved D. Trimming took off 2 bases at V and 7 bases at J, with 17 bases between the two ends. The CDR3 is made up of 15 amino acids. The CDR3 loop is CASSLYVGTGIEAFF. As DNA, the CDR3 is TGTGCCAGCAGTTTATACGTGGGCACCGGAATTGAAGCTTTCTTT.

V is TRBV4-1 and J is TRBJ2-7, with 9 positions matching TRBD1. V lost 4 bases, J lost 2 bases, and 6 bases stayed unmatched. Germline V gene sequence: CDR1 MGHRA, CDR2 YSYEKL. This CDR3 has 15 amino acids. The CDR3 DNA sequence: TGCGCCAGCAGCCTCGGGACAGGGATCACCTACGAGCAGTACGTC. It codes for CASSLGTGITYEQYV.

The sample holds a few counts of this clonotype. The CDR3 here is CASSQGEAQQGTDTQYF. As DNA, the CDR3 is TGTGCCAGCAGCCAAGGGGAGGCACAGCAGGGCACAGATACGCAGTATTTT. The chain is built from TRBV4-2 and TRBJ2-3; a weak D match, TRBD2 (6 bases). Looked up from germline, CDR1 is LGHNA and CDR2 is YNFKEQ. CDR3 length: 17 amino acids. Trimming took 1 base from V and 1 from J, leaving 15 bases between them.

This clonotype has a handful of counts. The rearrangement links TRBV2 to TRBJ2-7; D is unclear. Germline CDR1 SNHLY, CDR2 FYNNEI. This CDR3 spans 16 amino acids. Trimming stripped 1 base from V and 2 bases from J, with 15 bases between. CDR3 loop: CASSEGGRANTYEQYV. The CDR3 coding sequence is TGTGCCAGCAGTGAAGGGGGTCGGGCAAATACCTACGAGCAGTACGTC.

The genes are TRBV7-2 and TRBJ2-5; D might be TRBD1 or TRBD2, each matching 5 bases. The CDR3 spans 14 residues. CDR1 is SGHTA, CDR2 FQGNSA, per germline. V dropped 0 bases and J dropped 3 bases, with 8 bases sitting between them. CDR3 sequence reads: CASSLAGTEETQYF. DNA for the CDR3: TGTGCCAGCAGCTTAGCGGGGACGGAAGAGACCCAGTACTTC.

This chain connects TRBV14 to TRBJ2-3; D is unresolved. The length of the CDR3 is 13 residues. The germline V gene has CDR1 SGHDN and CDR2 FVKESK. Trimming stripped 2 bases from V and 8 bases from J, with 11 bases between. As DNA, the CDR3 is TGTGCCAGCAGCCAACCCCGGCAAGGTACGCAGTATTTT. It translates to CASSQPRQGTQYF.

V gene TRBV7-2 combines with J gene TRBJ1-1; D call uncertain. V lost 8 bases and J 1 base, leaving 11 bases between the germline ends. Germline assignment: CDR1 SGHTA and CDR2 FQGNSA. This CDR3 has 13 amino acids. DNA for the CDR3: TGTGCCAGCTTAGCGTGGGAGAACACTGAAGCTTTCTTT. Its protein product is CASLAWENTEAFF.

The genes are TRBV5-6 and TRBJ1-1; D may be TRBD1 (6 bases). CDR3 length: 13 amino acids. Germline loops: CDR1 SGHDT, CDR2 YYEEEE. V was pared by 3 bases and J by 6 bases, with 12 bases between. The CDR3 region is CASSWSGAPEAFF. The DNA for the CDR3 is TGTGCCAGCAGCTGGTCAGGGGCTCCTGAAGCTTTCTTT.

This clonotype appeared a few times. The CDR3 region is CASSLDSQEQFF. The CDR3 DNA is TGTGCCAGCAGCTTGGACTCCCAGGAGCAGTTCTTC. The chain carries TRBV12-3 or TRBV12-4 and TRBJ2-1, with D perhaps matching TRBD2 (5 bases). V was clipped by 6 bases and J by 10 bases, with 13 bases between them. The CDR3 has 12 residues.

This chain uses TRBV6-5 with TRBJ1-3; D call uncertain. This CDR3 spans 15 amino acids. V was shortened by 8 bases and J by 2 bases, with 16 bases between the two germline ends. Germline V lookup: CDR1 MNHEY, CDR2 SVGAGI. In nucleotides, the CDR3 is TGTGCCAGCGTCAACTCCGGAGGTCCTGGAAACACCATATATTTT. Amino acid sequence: CASVNSGGPGNTIYF.

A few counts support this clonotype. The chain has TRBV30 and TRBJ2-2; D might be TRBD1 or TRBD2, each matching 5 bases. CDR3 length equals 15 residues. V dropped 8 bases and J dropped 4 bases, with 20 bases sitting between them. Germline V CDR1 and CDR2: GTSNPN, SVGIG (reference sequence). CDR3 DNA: TGTGCCCTCTCCCCCGGGACCGAGATCACCGGGGAGCTGTTTTTT. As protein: CALSPGTEITGELFF.

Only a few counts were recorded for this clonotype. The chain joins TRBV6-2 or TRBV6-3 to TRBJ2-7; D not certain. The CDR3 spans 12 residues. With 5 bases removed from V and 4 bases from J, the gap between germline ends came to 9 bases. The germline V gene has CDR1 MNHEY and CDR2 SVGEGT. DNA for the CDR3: TGTGCCAGCAGTCCAGACGGTTACGAGCAGTACGTC. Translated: CASSPDGYEQYV.

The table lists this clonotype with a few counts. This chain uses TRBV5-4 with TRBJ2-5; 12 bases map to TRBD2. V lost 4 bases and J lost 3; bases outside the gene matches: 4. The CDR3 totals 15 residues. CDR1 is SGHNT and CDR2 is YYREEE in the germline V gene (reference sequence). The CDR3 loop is CASSQRLAGEETQYF. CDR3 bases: TGTGCCAGCAGCCAGCGACTAGCGGGGGAAGAGACCCAGTACTTC.

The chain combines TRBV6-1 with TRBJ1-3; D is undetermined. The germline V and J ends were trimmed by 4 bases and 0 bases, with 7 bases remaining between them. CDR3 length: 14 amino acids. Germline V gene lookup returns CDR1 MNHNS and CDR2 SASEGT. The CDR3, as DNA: TGTGCCAGCAGTGGTTGGGACTCTGGAAACACCATATATTTT. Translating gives CASSGWDSGNTIYF.

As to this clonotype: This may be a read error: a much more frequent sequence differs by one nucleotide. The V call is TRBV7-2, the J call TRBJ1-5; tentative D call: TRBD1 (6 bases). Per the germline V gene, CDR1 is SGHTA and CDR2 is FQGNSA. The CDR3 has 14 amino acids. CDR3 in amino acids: CASSPRGSNQPKHF. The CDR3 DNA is TGTGCCAGCAGCCCCAGGGGATCCAATCAGCCCAAGCATTTT.

The CDR3 nucleotides are TGTGCCAGCTCCCCTACACCGGGAGGACTCGAGACCCAGTACTTC. As protein: CASSPTPGGLETQYF. This rearrangement joins TRBV18 to TRBJ2-5; 7 positions match TRBD2. The CDR3 is 15 amino acids. Germline lookup yields CDR1 KGHSH and CDR2 LQKENI. The V and J ends lost 6 bases and 5 bases, in that order; junction bases with no gene match: 12.

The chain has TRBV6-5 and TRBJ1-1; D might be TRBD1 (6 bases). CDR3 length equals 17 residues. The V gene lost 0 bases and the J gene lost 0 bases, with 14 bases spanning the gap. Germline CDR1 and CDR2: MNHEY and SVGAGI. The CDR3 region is CASSYSYRERLNTEAFF. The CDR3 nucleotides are TGTGCCAGCAGTTACTCCTACAGGGAACGATTGAACACTGAAGCTTTCTTT.